This T cell receptor (beta chain) is from a study of tumor and adjacent non-tumor tissue in lung cancer. Findings of the study overall: Tumor TCR diversity, when higher, was linked to shorter survival. Compared with tumor, normal lung showed significantly lower TCR diversity. Top 100 clones took a larger repertoire share in normal lung.

Worth noting for this clonotype: Its antigen is not identified. Its ends do not fully match the called genes, so a read error is possible.

No cell sorting was done before RNA was extracted from the tissue. The normal lung tissue was taken more than 3 cm from the tumor edge. Newly diagnosed lung cancer patients had thoracic surgery in China, August–November 2014, without prior chemotherapy. The CDR3 is 17 residues long. Germline V gives CDR1 LGHNA, CDR2 YNFKEQ. Three rounds of nested PCR, following a modified ARM-PCR protocol, produced the TCRbeta library. MiXCR, applied by TCRdb to the multiplex PCR reads, yields one record per CDR3 protein. The sample holds fewer than 75,000 distinct CDR3 sequences, roughly 77% seen once. The source material was distant non-tumor lung tissue. The chain recombines TRBV4-2 with TRBJ2-5; D may match TRBD1 or TRBD2 (5 bases each). This receptor was identified in a man in his 60s with non-small cell lung cancer. CDR3 sequence (DNA): TGTGCCAGTAGCCAACCAAGAGTAGGGGACCGTCCTGGGACCCAGTACTTC. This translates into CASSQPRVGDRPGTQYF.